The next 15 T cell receptor beta chains were all read from a single sample in a study of tumor and adjacent non-tumor tissue in lung cancer. RNA was extracted from bulk tissue without any cell sorting. Distant lung tissue was collected more than 3 cm away from the tumor edge. Three rounds of nested PCR, following a modified ARM-PCR protocol, produced the TCRbeta library. TCRdb independently ran MiXCR on the multiplex PCR reads; one entry per CDR3 protein. The sample includes about 98,000 distinct CDR3 sequences, roughly 78% of them seen just once. The sample comprised distant non-tumor lung tissue. The source is a man aged 60-69 years with small cell lung cancer.

About this clonotype: A much larger clone differs by one base, so this may be a read error. The rearrangement joins TRBV30 to TRBJ2-5; 7 bases line up with TRBD2. Looked up from germline, CDR1 is GTSNPN and CDR2 is SVGIG (reference sequence). V shed 0 bases and J 5 bases; nucleotides not matched to a gene: 21. CDR3 length equals 19 residues. The CDR3 DNA follows: TGTGCCTGGAGTGTACTACCCAGTGCCAAACGGGAGGCGTTGGAGACCCAGTACTTC. Its translation is CAWSVLPSAKREALETQYF.

This clonotype turned up a few times. A read error is possible here, since a much larger clone lies one base away. The V gene is TRBV20-1, the J gene TRBJ2-5, with 13 bases lining up with TRBD2. Germline V gives CDR1 DFQATT, CDR2 SNEGSKA (reference sequence). The CDR3 has 14 amino acids. CDR3: CNASGLAGVQTQYF. CDR3 bases: TGCAATGCTTCCGGACTAGCGGGAGTCCAGACCCAGTACTTC.

This clonotype was detected once. The junction does not match germline at one end; this may be a read error. This chain uses TRBV7-9 with TRBJ2-7; no definite D call. CDR1 and CDR2 from the germline V gene are SEHNR and FQNEAQ (reference sequence). This CDR3 contains 13 residues. CDR3 residues: CASSSLPGYEHYF. DNA of the CDR3: TGTGCCAGCAGCTCCCTCCCGGGCTACGAGCATTACTTC.

This clonotype has ten or more counts. The chain uses TRBV11-2 and TRBJ2-3; D remains unclear. The germline V and J ends were trimmed by 4 bases and 2 bases, with 7 bases remaining between them. This CDR3 contains 13 residues. CDR1 SGHAT and CDR2 FQNNGV come from the germline V gene. The CDR3 loop reads CASSCRTTDTQYF. DNA of the CDR3: TGTGCCAGCAGCTGCCGAACCACAGATACGCAGTATTTT.

The chain joins TRBV6-5 to TRBJ2-3; 11 nucleotides align to TRBD2. The germline CDR1 and CDR2 sequences are MNHEY and SVGAGI. The CDR3 sequence is 14 residues long. With 4 bases clipped from V and 14 bases from J, the junction kept 11 bases outside the gene matches. The CDR3 loop is CASSSGLAESSWYF. In DNA form, the CDR3 reads TGTGCCAGCAGTTCGGGACTAGCGGAGTCTTCGTGGTATTTT.

Note on this clonotype: A much larger clone is a single base away; this may be a read error. J is TRBJ1-1 and V is TRBV5-1; maybe TRBD1 (5 bases). The CDR3 is made up of 14 amino acids. The germline CDR1 and CDR2 sequences are SGHRS and YFSETQ. CDR3: CVSRPPGSNTEAFF. CDR3 DNA sequence: TGCGTCAGCCGTCCGCCAGGGAGCAACACTGAAGCTTTCTTT.

A remark on this clonotype: The CDR3 does not close with the conserved phenylalanine or tryptophan, likely indicating a read error. The rearrangement links TRBV12-3 or TRBV12-4 to TRBJ1-4; 7 bases are a match to TRBD1. The CDR3 is 14 residues long. V lost 3 bases, J lost 10 bases, and 8 bases stayed unmatched. The CDR3 DNA reads as TGTGCCAGCAGTTTCGGAAATACAGGGGCAAAACTGTTTCTT. This sequence encodes CASSFGNTGAKLFL.

As to this clonotype: One junction end disagrees with the germline gene, perhaps due to a read error. This chain connects TRBV11-2 to TRBJ2-1, with D perhaps matching TRBD2 (6 bases). Germline CDR1 reads SGHAT; CDR2 reads FQNNGV. The CDR3 loop spans 18 amino acids. The CDR3 protein is CASSLGVGGGYFYNAQFF. The CDR3 DNA follows: TGTGCCAGCAGCTTAGGAGTCGGGGGAGGCTACTTCTACAATGCGCAGTTCTTC.

The J gene is TRBJ2-1, the V gene TRBV7-9; maybe TRBD2 (5 bases). Germline CDR1 reads SEHNR; CDR2 reads FQNEAQ (reference sequence). V shed 3 bases and J shed 13 bases, with 22 bases lying between them. There are 15 residues in the CDR3. In DNA, the CDR3 is TGTGCCAGCAGCTTCCAAGCGGCGCTTTACAATGGTCAGTTCTTC. Translation: CASSFQAALYNGQFF.

About this clonotype itself: This may stem from a read error, because a much larger clone lies one nucleotide away. The chain employs TRBV2 and TRBJ2-7, with D uncertain. The CDR3 length is 12 residues. The germline V gene encodes CDR1 SNHLY and CDR2 FYNNEI. CDR3 sequence: CASGQLSYKQYF. In DNA form, the CDR3 reads TGTGCCAGCGGGCAGCTCTCCTACAAGCAGTACTTC. Combining the CDR3 with reference TRBV2 and TRBJ2-7 gives the whole variable domain EPEVTQTPSHQVTQMGQEVILRCVPISNHLYFYWYRQILGQKVEFLVSFYNNEISEKSEIFDDQFSVERPDGSNFTLKIRSTKLEDSAMYFCASGQLSYKQYFGPGTRLTVT.

A word on this clonotype: A much larger clone differs from this one at a single base, so this may be a read error. This rearrangement joins TRBV20-1 to TRBJ2-1; D ambiguous. V lost 3 bases and J 7 bases, leaving 10 bases between the germline ends. Looked up from germline, CDR1 is DFQATT and CDR2 is SNEGSKA (reference sequence). The CDR3 runs to 12 residues. This chain's CDR3 is CSARLPNNEQFF. The CDR3 region has the DNA TGCAGTGCTAGGCTCCCAAATAATGAGCAGTTCTTC.

Note on this clonotype: At one end the junction does not follow the germline gene, possibly because of a read error. The chain joins TRBV11-2 to TRBJ1-1; perhaps TRBD1 as D (6 bases). The CDR3 runs to 15 residues. Germline CDR1 reads SGHAT; CDR2 reads FQNNGV. In DNA form, the CDR3 reads TGTGCCAGCAGCTTAGTAGAGGGGGGCAGAACTGCAGCTTTCTTT. It specifies CASSLVEGGRTAAFF.

A remark on this clonotype: Germline is not matched at one junction end, which may reflect a read error. The J gene is TRBJ2-7, the V gene TRBV28, with 8 bases matching TRBD2. The CDR3 spans 18 residues. Germline CDR1 is MDHEN and CDR2 is SYDVKM. CDR3 in DNA: TGTGCCAGCAGTACCTATTTAGTACGGGGGGGAGAGTCCTACGAACAGTACTTC. It specifies CASSTYLVRGGESYEQYF.

Remarks on this clonotype: Sequence at one end of the junction differs from germline and may be a read error. The V call is TRBV12-3 or TRBV12-4, the J call TRBJ2-1, with no clear D. The CDR3 has 12 residues. CDR3 DNA sequence: TGTGCCAGCGGGAAAAATTACAATGAGCGGTTCTTC. This translates into CASGKNYNERFF.

A word on this clonotype: A much larger clone lies a single base off, so this may be a read error. This chain links TRBV7-9 with TRBJ2-1, with no clear D. CDR1 is SEHNR and CDR2 is FQNEAQ in the germline V gene (reference sequence). The CDR3 has 14 amino acids. The CDR3 DNA is TGTGCCAGCAGCTTAGGGGCAGGCTACAATGAGCAGCTCTTC. Amino acid sequence: CASSLGAGYNEQLF.